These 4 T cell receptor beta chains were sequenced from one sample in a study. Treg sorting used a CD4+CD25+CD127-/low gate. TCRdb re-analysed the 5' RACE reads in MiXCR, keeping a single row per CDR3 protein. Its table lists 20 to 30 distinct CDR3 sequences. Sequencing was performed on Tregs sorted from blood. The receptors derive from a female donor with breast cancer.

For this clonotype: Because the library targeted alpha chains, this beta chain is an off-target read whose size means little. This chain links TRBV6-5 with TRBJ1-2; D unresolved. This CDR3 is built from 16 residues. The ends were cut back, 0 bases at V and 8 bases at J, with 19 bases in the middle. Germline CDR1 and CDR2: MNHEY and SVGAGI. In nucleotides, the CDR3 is TGTGCCAGCAGTTACTCGTTGGGGATAGGCGAAGCAGGCTACACCTTC. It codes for CASSYSLGIGEAGYTF.

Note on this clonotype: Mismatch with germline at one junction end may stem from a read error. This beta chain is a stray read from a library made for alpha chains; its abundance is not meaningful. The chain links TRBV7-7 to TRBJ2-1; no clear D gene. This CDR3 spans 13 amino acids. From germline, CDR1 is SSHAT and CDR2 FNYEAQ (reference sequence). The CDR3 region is CASSLGLASEQFF. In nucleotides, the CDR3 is TGTGCTAGCAGCTTAGGTTTAGCTTCTGAGCAGTTCTTC.

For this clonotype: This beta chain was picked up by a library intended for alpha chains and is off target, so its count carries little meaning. The CDR3 spells CASSQEGPGDTQYF. The CDR3 coding sequence is TGCGCCAGCAGCCAAGAGGGGCCTGGGGATACGCAGTATTTT. The J gene is TRBJ2-3, the V gene TRBV4-3; TRBD1 is a possible D gene (5 bases). Germline lookup yields CDR1 LGHNA and CDR2 YSLEER. Trimming took 0 bases from V and 6 from J, leaving 10 bases between them. There are 14 residues in the CDR3.

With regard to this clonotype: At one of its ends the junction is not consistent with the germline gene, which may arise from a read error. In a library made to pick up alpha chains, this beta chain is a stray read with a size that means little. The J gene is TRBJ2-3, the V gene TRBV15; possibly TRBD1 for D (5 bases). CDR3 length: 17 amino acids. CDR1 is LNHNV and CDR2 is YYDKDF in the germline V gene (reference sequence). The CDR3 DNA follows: TGTGCCACCAGCAGAGACCTCACTGGGGAAAACACAGGTACGCAGTATTTT. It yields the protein CATSRDLTGENTGTQYF.